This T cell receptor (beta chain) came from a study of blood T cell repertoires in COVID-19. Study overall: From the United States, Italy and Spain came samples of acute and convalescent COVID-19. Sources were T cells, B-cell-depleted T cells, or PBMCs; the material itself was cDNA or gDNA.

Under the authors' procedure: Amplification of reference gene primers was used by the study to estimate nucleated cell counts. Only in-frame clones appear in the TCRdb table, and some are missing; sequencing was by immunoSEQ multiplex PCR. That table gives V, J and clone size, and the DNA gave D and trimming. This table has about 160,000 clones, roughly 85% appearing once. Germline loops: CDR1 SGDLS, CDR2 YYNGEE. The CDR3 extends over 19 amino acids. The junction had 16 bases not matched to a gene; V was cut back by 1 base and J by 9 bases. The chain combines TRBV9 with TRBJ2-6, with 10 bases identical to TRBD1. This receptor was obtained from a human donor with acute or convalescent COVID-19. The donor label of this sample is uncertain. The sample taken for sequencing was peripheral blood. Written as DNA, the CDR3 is TGTGCCAGCAGCGTAAGCCCGGGACAGGGGCCACCTCTTGGCAACGTCCTGACTTTC. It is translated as CASSVSPGQGPPLGNVLTF.